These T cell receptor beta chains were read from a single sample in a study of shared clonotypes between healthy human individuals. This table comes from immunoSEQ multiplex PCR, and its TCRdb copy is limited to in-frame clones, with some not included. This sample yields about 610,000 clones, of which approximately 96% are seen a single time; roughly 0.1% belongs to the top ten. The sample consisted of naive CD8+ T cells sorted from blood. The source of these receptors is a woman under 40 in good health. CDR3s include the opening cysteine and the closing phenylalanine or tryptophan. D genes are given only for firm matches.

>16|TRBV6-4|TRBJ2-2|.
CASSDYFTEYPGELFF
TGTGCCAGCAGTGACTATTTTACGGAGTACCCCGGGGAGCTGTTTTTT
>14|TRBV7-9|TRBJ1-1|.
CASSLVGGNTEAFF
TGTGCCAGCAGCTTAGTCGGGGGGAACACTGAAGCTTTCTTT
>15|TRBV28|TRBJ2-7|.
CASSLVGGTEWEQYF
TGTGCCAGCAGTTTAGTGGGAGGCACCGAATGGGAGCAGTACTTC
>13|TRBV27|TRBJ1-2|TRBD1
CASKTGGINGYTF
TGTGCCAGCAAGACAGGGGGTATTAATGGCTACACCTTC
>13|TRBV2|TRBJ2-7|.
CASSGRVSYEQYF
TGTGCCAGCAGTGGGCGGGTTTCCTACGAGCAGTACTTC
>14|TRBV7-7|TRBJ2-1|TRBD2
CASSPGTSINEQFF
TGTGCCAGCAGCCCCGGGACTAGCATTAATGAGCAGTTCTTC
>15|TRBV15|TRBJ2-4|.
CATSRSVLAKNIQYF
TGTGCCACCAGCAGAAGCGTTTTAGCCAAAAACATTCAGTACTTC
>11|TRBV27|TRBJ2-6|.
CASGGSGVLTF
TGTGCCAGCGGGGGTTCAGGCGTCCTGACTTTC
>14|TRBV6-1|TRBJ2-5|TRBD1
CASRPGQGLETQYF
TGTGCCAGCAGACCGGGACAGGGGTTAGAGACCCAGTACTTC
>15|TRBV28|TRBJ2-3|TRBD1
CASSLGTETWGTQYF
TGTGCCAGCAGTTTGGGGACAGAAACCTGGGGTACGCAGTATTTT
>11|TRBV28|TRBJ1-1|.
CAGSRDTEAFF
TGTGCCGGCAGTAGGGACACTGAAGCTTTCTTT